A selection of T cell receptor beta chains follows, all from one sample in a study of human T cells and chemical hapten exposure. TCRdb reprocessed the RACE reads with MiXCR, giving one entry per CDR3 protein. Here the sample spans tens of thousands of distinct CDR3 sequences, roughly 12% being singletons. The material sequenced was whole blood, taken in connection with sensitization to the hapten diphenylcyclopropenone (DPC). Receptor source: a woman aged 55-69 years with alopecia areata. Some clones in this sample may be carry-over from other donors' samples. The CDR3 runs from the conserved cysteine through the conserved F or W. The D gene is left open where the match is weak. Not every row has a clone size; where given, it reads once, few, many or a size class.

size,V,D,J,DNA,CDR3
many,TRBV4-1,TRBD2,TRBJ2-2,TGCGCCAGCAGCCAAGTTGATATGGGACTAGCACACGGGGAGCTGTTTTTT,CASSQVDMGLAHGELFF
few,TRBV11-3,TRBD2,TRBJ2-3,TGTGCCAGCAGCCGTGGGACTAGCGGGGCGGGAGATACGCAGTATTTT,CASSRGTSGAGDTQYF
few,TRBV11-2,-,TRBJ2-3,TGTGCCAGCAGCCTAAGCCTGGTAGGCACAGATACGCAGTATTTT,CASSLSLVGTDTQYF
few,TRBV10-3,-,TRBJ1-3,TGTGCCACCCATGGGGGGAACACCGTATATTTT,CATHGGNTVYF
many,TRBV20-1,TRBD2,TRBJ2-1,TGCAGTGTGATAGCGGGGGGGCTTTCCTACAATGAGCAGTTCTTC,CSVIAGGLSYNEQFF
few,TRBV5-1,TRBD2,TRBJ2-1,TGCGCCAGCAGCTTAGCGGGGGGCTTCTACAATGAGCAGTTCTTC,CASSLAGGFYNEQFF
few,TRBV5-4,TRBD1,TRBJ2-6,TGTGCCCTAGAGGACAGGGGATCTTATGGTTTCCCCTCTGGGGCCAACGTCCTGACTTTC,CALEDRGSYGFPSGANVLTF
-,TRBV4-2,TRBD2,TRBJ2-5,TGTGCCAGCAGCCAAGTACTAGCGGGGAAAGAGACCCAGTACTTC,CASSQVLAGKETQYF
-,TRBV29-1,-,TRBJ2-4,TGCAGCCTCCTAAGGGGGGCGACAGAGCTAGCCAAAAACATTCAGTACTTC,CSLLRGATELAKNIQYF
few,TRBV29-1,-,TRBJ1-1,TGCAGCGTTGAACAGGCGGCGAACACTGAAGCTTTCTTT,CSVEQAANTEAFF
many,TRBV30,TRBD1,TRBJ2-5,TGTGCCTGGAGTGACGGACAGGAAGAGACCCAGTACTTC,CAWSDGQEETQYF
many,TRBV18,-,TRBJ1-1,TGTGCCAGCTCACCTGGGTGGCGGAACGCTGAAGCTTTCTTT,CASSPGWRNAEAFF
-,TRBV21-1,-,TRBJ2-7,TGTGCCAGCAGCAAGGTGGTAGAGGACAGCTCCTACGAGCAGTACTTC,CASSKVVEDSSYEQYF
-,TRBV5-1,-,TRBJ2-6,TGCGCCAGCAGCTTGGGCTTTTCTGGGGCCAACGTCCTGACTTTC,CASSLGFSGANVLTF
-,TRBV29-1,-,TRBJ2-1,TGCAGCGCCCCCCTCCGGGGGAATGAGCAGTTCTTC,CSAPLRGNEQFF
-,TRBV5-6,-,TRBJ2-1,TGTGCCAGCAGCGGAACAGGGTACTCCTACAATGAGCAGTTCTTC,CASSGTGYSYNEQFF
few,TRBV3-1,-,TRBJ1-5,TGTGCCAGCAGTCCCGGCCTTAGCAATCAGCCCCAGCATTTT,CASSPGLSNQPQHF
-,TRBV20-1,-,TRBJ1-6,TGCAGTGCTAGAGACAGAACCGATTCACCCCTCCACTTT,CSARDRTDSPLHF
many,TRBV29-1,-,TRBJ1-1,TGCAGCGTTGGGCCAATCAACACTGAAGCTTTCTTT,CSVGPINTEAFF
many,TRBV3-1,-,TRBJ2-2,TGTGCCAGCAGCCAACCATTGGACCGGACCGGGGAGCTGTTTTTT,CASSQPLDRTGELFF
many,TRBV6-5,-,TRBJ1-1,TGTGCCAGCAGCTCTCACGATGCAGCGAACACTGAAGCTTTCTTT,CASSSHDAANTEAFF
many,TRBV2,TRBD2,TRBJ2-7,TGTGCCAGCAGCCCGGGGGGACTGTCCTACGAGCAGTACTTC,CASSPGGLSYEQYF
many,TRBV6-6,-,TRBJ2-5,TGTGCCAGCAGTTCGGCCGGGCCCGGGGAGACCCAGTACTTC,CASSSAGPGETQYF
-,TRBV18,-,TRBJ2-3,TGTGCCAGCTCACCCCCAGGGCGTTATAGCACAGATACGCAGTATTTT,CASSPPGRYSTDTQYF
-,TRBV20-1,-,TRBJ2-1,TGCAGTGCGAAAAGCGGAACCTACAATGAGCAGTTCTTC,CSAKSGTYNEQFF
many,TRBV27,-,TRBJ1-5,TGTGCCAGCAGTTTATCTTTGAATCAGCCCCAGCATTTT,CASSLSLNQPQHF
-,TRBV5-4,-,TRBJ2-3,TGTGTCAGCAGCTTGCCGAGCAGTTTAGGTAGAGATACGCAGTATTTT,CVSSLPSSLGRDTQYF
many,TRBV7-3,-,TRBJ1-1,TGTGCCAGCAGCTTAACGTCCCAGGTCCCCACTGAAGCTTTCTTT,CASSLTSQVPTEAFF
many,TRBV7-9,-,TRBJ1-4,TGTGCCAGCAGCTTAGAGTCAACGGATAAACTGTTTTTT,CASSLESTDKLFF
many,TRBV12-3/TRBV12-4,-,TRBJ2-3,TGTGCCAGCAGTTTCGGGGGCCCCCCAGATACGCAGTATTTT,CASSFGGPPDTQYF
-,TRBV29-1,TRBD1,TRBJ1-1,TGCAGCGCTACAGGGGGCGCGACTTTCTTT,CSATGGATFF
few,TRBV7-9,TRBD1,TRBJ1-6,TGTGCCAGCAGCTTGGAAGGGGGCAATTCACCCCTCCACTTT,CASSLEGGNSPLHF
-,TRBV5-1,-,TRBJ2-5,TGCGCCAGCAGCTTGGGACAGACGATAGGGACCCAGTACTTC,CASSLGQTIGTQYF
few,TRBV4-2,TRBD1,TRBJ2-7,TGTGCCAGCAGCCAGGCCCCGGGACAGGGAACCTACGAGCAGTACTTC,CASSQAPGQGTYEQYF
many,TRBV27,TRBD2,TRBJ2-1,TGTGCCAGCAGTCTGGCTAGCGGGGGGCCCAATGAGCAGTTCTTC,CASSLASGGPNEQFF
few,TRBV2,TRBD1,TRBJ2-4,TGTGCCAGCAGTGAGAGGACAGGGAAAAACATTCAGTACTTC,CASSERTGKNIQYF
-,TRBV7-9,TRBD1,TRBJ1-6,TGTGCCACGGGGGATCAGGGGGATTCACCCCTCCACTTT,CATGDQGDSPLHF
many,TRBV2,-,TRBJ2-2,TGTGCCAGCGGGGGCCCCAGCGGCACCGGGGAGCTGTTTTTT,CASGGPSGTGELFF
few,TRBV20-1,TRBD2,TRBJ2-3,TGCAGTGCTAGAGTGGGAGGGTCAGATACGCAGTATTTT,CSARVGGSDTQYF
-,TRBV23-1,TRBD2,TRBJ2-1,TGCGCCAGCAGTCAATCGAATACTAGCGGGGAGGCAGATTACAACAATGAGCAGTTCTTC,CASSQSNTSGEADYNNEQFF
many,TRBV19,-,TRBJ2-1,TGTGCCAGTAGTATGCTCGGGGGACACATCTCCTACAATGAGCAGTTCTTC,CASSMLGGHISYNEQFF
many,TRBV29-1,-,TRBJ2-7,TGCAGCGTTGGGGAATACGAGCAGTACTTC,CSVGEYEQYF
many,TRBV5-1,-,TRBJ2-3,TGCGCCAGCAGCTTGGCCTCTAGCGCAGATACGCAGTATTTT,CASSLASSADTQYF
many,TRBV29-1,-,TRBJ2-1,TGCAGCGCGGGTGACAATGAGCAGTTCTTC,CSAGDNEQFF
-,TRBV30,-,TRBJ1-1,TGTGCCTGGAGTGTACTTGGAGGGTACACTGAAGCTTTCTTT,CAWSVLGGYTEAFF